The rows below give T cell receptor beta chains drawn from one sample of a study of blood T cell repertoires in COVID-19. Sequencing was performed with immunoSEQ multiplex PCR; in TCRdb, only in-frame clones are kept and a portion is missing. The table lists around 38,000 clones, nearly 90% of them singletons. The sequenced material came from peripheral blood. These receptors all come from a man aged 55 to 70 with COVID-19, enrolled during active disease. Each CDR3 is given with its conserved first and last residue. D genes are given only for firm matches. Clone size is given for some rows only: seen once, a few or many times, or a class if the clone is expanded.

j_call	d_call	clone_size	v_call	cdr3_aa	cdr3_nt
TRBJ2-7	.	once	TRBV6-5	CASSREAGTLDEQYF	TGTGCCAGCAGCAGGGAGGCAGGGACGCTCGACGAGCAGTACTTC
TRBJ2-7	.	.	TRBV15	CATSRDASSYEQYF	TGTGCCACCAGCAGAGACGCCAGTTCCTACGAGCAGTACTTC
TRBJ2-5	.	.	TRBV19	CASSSSAKETQYF	TGTGCCAGTAGTTCTAGCGCTAAAGAGACCCAGTACTTC
TRBJ1-6	TRBD1	few	TRBV6-5	CASCEDRFENSPLHF	TGTGCCAGCTGCGAGGACAGGTTTGAGAATTCACCCCTCCACTTT
TRBJ2-1	TRBD1	.	TRBV11-2	CASSSGTGSEQFF	TGTGCCAGCAGCTCTGGGACAGGCAGTGAGCAGTTCTTC
TRBJ2-1	.	.	TRBV5-6	CASSLIELLRNEQFF	TGTGCCAGCAGCTTGATCGAATTACTACGCAATGAGCAGTTCTTC
TRBJ2-7	TRBD2	.	TRBV5-1	CASRESGDRFSYEQYF	TGCGCCAGCAGAGAAAGCGGGGACCGGTTCTCCTACGAGCAGTACTTC
TRBJ2-7	.	.	TRBV7-9	CASSLDNRYEQYF	TGTGCCAGCAGCTTAGACAATCGCTACGAGCAGTACTTC
TRBJ2-1	.	.	TRBV27	CASSLSRATRSYNEQFF	TGTGCCAGCAGTTTATCGCGGGCTACAAGGTCCTACAATGAGCAGTTCTTC
TRBJ2-7	TRBD1	.	TRBV11-1	CASSWGQGSYEQYF	TGTGCCAGCAGCTGGGGACAGGGGTCCTACGAGCAGTACTTC
TRBJ1-1	TRBD1	.	TRBV12-3/TRBV12-4	CASSTGQGLAFF	TGTGCCAGCAGTACCGGACAGGGGTTGGCTTTCTTT
TRBJ2-5	TRBD2	.	TRBV5-6	CASSPLTGGWETQYF	TGTGCCAGCAGCCCACTTACGGGGGGGTGGGAGACCCAGTACTTC
TRBJ1-2	.	.	TRBV28	CASRSTLDRGYTF	TGTGCCAGCAGGTCGACATTGGATCGGGGCTACACCTTC
TRBJ2-7	.	few	TRBV5-1	CASSLTLPGDEQYF	TGCGCCAGCAGCTTGACCCTTCCAGGGGACGAGCAGTACTTC
TRBJ1-5	TRBD1	.	TRBV7-9	CASSSGQGYNQPQHF	TGTGCCAGCAGCTCAGGACAGGGCTACAATCAGCCCCAGCATTTT
TRBJ2-7	TRBD2	.	TRBV19	CASSPRTSGSYEQYF	TGTGCCAGTAGTCCTCGGACTAGCGGGAGCTACGAGCAGTACTTC
TRBJ2-7	.	.	TRBV11-3	CASSYQDAGEQYF	TGTGCCAGCAGCTACCAGGACGCGGGGGAGCAGTACTTC
TRBJ2-7	.	once	TRBV3-1/TRBV3-2	CASSQGGGKNYEQYF	TGTGCCAGCAGCCAAGGTGGCGGGAAGAACTACGAGCAGTACTTC
TRBJ1-3	TRBD1	.	TRBV9	CASSSTTTGGISGNTIYF	TGTGCCAGCAGCTCGACTACGACAGGGGGGATCTCTGGAAACACCATATATTTT
TRBJ1-1	.	.	TRBV7-2	CASSPHSGQLNTEAFF	TGTGCCAGCAGCCCTCATTCAGGACAGCTGAACACTGAAGCTTTCTTT
TRBJ2-7	TRBD2	.	TRBV6-1	CASSDLAGGLNPYEQYF	TGTGCCAGCAGTGACTTAGCGGGAGGGCTAAATCCCTACGAGCAGTACTTC
TRBJ2-1	TRBD2	.	TRBV3-1/TRBV3-2	CASSRSGRTLYNEQFF	TGTGCCAGCAGCCGTAGCGGGAGGACCCTATACAATGAGCAGTTCTTC
TRBJ1-4	TRBD1	.	TRBV7-9	CASSLIGTENEKLFF	TGTGCCAGCAGCTTAATAGGGACAGAGAATGAAAAACTGTTTTTT
TRBJ1-6	.	.	TRBV23-1	CASSQSGQGFSPLHF	TGCGCCAGCAGTCAATCGGGGCAGGGGTTTTCACCCCTCCACTTT
TRBJ2-5	.	.	TRBV28	CASSSHREGQETQYF	TGTGCCAGCAGTTCCCACAGGGAGGGACAAGAGACCCAGTACTTC
TRBJ2-7	TRBD1	.	TRBV3-1/TRBV3-2	CASSQDGPGGLDYEQYF	TGTGCCAGCAGCCAAGATGGGCCAGGGGGCCTAGACTACGAGCAGTACTTC
TRBJ1-1	.	.	TRBV19	CASSILNRDTEAFF	TGTGCCAGTAGTATTCTTAATCGGGACACTGAAGCTTTCTTT
TRBJ1-5	.	.	TRBV5-1	CASAVIPNQPQHF	TGCGCCAGCGCGGTCATCCCCAATCAGCCCCAGCATTTT
TRBJ2-2	TRBD1	.	TRBV24-1	CATSGMDRKNTGELFF	TGTGCCACCAGTGGTATGGACAGGAAGAACACCGGGGAGCTGTTTTTT
TRBJ1-2	TRBD1	.	TRBV28	CASSLGQRGYTF	TGTGCCAGCAGTTTGGGACAGAGAGGCTACACCTTC
TRBJ2-7	TRBD1	.	TRBV2	CASSVDRAYEQYF	TGTGCCAGCAGTGTCGACAGGGCCTACGAGCAGTACTTC
TRBJ2-7	.	.	TRBV5-6	CASSLVARGEYEQYF	TGTGCCAGCAGCTTGGTAGCGAGAGGCGAATACGAGCAGTACTTC
TRBJ2-5	.	.	TRBV7-9	CASSLVGRETQYF	TGTGCCAGCAGCTTAGTAGGGAGGGAGACCCAGTACTTC
TRBJ1-3	TRBD1	.	TRBV2	CASSAAHNRGPRGTIYF	TGTGCCAGCAGTGCCGCCCACAACAGGGGTCCGCGGGGCACCATATATTTT
TRBJ2-5	TRBD2	.	TRBV5-1	CASSFGTSVSQETQYF	TGCGCCAGCAGCTTCGGGACTAGCGTTAGTCAAGAGACCCAGTACTTC
TRBJ2-1	.	.	TRBV11-2	CASSLDISLGPEQFF	TGTGCCAGCAGCTTAGATATCAGTCTAGGCCCCGAGCAGTTCTTC
TRBJ2-7	TRBD2	.	TRBV19	CASSSLAGEYEQYF	TGTGCCAGCTCATCCTTAGCGGGAGAGTACGAGCAGTACTTC
TRBJ2-2	.	.	TRBV29-1	CSVDARGTGELFF	TGCAGCGTTGATGCTCGGGGCACCGGGGAGCTGTTTTTT
TRBJ1-4	TRBD1	.	TRBV5-1	CASSDNRGRNEKLFF	TGCGCCAGCAGCGACAACAGGGGGCGAAATGAAAAACTGTTTTTT
TRBJ2-3	.	.	TRBV7-2	CASSFGGFTDTQYF	TGTGCCAGCAGCTTTGGGGGGTTCACAGATACGCAGTATTTT
TRBJ2-7	TRBD2	.	TRBV6-5	CASSSSGIYEQYF	TGTGCCAGCAGTTCTAGCGGGATCTACGAGCAGTACTTC
TRBJ1-1	TRBD1	.	TRBV19	CASRGQGKGLAFF	TGTGCCAGTAGGGGACAGGGAAAGGGTTTGGCTTTCTTT
TRBJ2-5	TRBD1	once	TRBV18	CASSSDRGQETQYF	TGTGCCAGCTCATCCGACAGGGGACAAGAGACCCAGTACTTC
TRBJ1-2	.	.	TRBV11-2	CASSSDHGQYYGYTF	TGTGCCAGCAGCTCCGACCACGGACAGTACTATGGCTACACCTTC
TRBJ2-5	TRBD2	few	TRBV2	CASRLAGGPRGETQYF	TGTGCCAGCAGACTAGCGGGAGGGCCTCGCGGAGAGACCCAGTACTTC